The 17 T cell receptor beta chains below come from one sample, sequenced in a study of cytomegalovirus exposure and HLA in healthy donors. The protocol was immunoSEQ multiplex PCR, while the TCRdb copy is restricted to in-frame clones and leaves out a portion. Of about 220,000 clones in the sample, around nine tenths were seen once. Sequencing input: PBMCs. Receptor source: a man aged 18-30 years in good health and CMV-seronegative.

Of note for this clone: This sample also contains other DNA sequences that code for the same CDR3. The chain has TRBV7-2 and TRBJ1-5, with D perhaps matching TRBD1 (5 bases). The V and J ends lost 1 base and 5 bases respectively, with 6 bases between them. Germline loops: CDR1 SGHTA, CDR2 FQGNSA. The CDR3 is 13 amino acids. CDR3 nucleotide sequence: TGTGCCAGCAGCTTAGAAGGGGATCAGCCCCAGCATTTT. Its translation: CASSLEGDQPQHF.

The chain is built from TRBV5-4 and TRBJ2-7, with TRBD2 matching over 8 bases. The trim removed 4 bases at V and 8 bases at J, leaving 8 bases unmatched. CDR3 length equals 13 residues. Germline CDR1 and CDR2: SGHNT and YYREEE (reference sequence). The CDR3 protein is CASSPPGLGKQYF. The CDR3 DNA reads TGTGCCAGCAGCCCTCCGGGACTAGGGAAGCAGTACTTC.

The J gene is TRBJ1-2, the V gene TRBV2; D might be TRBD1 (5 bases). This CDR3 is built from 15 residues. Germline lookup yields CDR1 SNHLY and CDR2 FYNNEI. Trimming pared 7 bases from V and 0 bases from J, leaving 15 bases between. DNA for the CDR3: TGTGCCAGCAAGGAGACAGTTGGAACTAACTATGGCTACACCTTC. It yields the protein CASKETVGTNYGYTF.

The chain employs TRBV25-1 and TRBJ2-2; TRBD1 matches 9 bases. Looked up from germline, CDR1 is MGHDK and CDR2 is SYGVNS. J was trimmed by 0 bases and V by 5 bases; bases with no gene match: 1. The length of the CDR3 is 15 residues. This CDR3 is CASSRDRANTGELFF. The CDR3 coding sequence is TGTGCCAGCAGTCGGGACAGGGCGAACACCGGGGAGCTGTTTTTT.

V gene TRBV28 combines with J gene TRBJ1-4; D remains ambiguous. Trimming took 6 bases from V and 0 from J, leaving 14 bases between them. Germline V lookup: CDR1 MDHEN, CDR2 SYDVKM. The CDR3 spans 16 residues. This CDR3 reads CASSSGSPATNEKLFF. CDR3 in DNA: TGTGCCAGCAGCTCAGGCTCCCCTGCAACTAATGAAAAACTGTTTTTT.

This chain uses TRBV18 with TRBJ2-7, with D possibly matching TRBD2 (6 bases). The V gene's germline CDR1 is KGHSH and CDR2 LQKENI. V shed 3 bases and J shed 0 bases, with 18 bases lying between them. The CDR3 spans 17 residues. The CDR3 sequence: CASSPVLAGISSYEQYF. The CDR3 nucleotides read TGTGCCAGCTCACCCGTACTAGCCGGGATAAGCTCCTACGAGCAGTACTTC.

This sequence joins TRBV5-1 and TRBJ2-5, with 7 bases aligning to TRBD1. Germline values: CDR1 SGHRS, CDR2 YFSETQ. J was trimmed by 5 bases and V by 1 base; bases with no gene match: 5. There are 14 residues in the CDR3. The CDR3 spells CASSLIDRAETQYF. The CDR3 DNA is TGCGCCAGCAGCTTGATCGACAGGGCTGAGACCCAGTACTTC. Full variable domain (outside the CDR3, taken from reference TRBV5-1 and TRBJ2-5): KAGVTQTPRYLIKTRGQQVTLSCSPISGHRSVSWYQQTPGQGLQFLFEYFSETQRNKGNFPGRFSGRQFSNSRSEMNVSTLELGDSALYLCASSLIDRAETQYFGPGTRLLVL.

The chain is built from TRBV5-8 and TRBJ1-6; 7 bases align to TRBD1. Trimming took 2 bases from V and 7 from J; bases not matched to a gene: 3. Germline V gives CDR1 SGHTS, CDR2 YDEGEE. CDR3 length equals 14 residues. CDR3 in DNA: TGTGCCAGCAGCTTAGGACAGGAGAATTCACCCCTCCACTTT. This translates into CASSLGQENSPLHF.

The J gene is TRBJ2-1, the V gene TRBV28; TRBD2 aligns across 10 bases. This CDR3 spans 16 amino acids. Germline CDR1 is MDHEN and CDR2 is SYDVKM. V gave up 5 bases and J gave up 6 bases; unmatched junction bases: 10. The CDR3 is CASSHLAGVGGNEQFF. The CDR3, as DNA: TGTGCCAGCAGTCACCTAGCGGGAGTTGGGGGCAATGAGCAGTTCTTC.

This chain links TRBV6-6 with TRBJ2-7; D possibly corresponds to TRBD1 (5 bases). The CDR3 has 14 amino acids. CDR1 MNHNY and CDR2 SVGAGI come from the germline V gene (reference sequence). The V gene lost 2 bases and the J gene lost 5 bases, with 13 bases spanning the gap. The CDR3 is CASSYGQGADEQYF. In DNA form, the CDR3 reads TGTGCCAGCAGTTACGGGCAGGGTGCCGACGAGCAGTACTTC.

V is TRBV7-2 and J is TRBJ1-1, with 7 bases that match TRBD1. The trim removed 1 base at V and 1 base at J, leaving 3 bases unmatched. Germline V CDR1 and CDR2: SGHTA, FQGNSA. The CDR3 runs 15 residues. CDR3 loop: CASSLGGTANTEAFF. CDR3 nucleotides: TGTGCCAGCAGCTTAGGCGGGACAGCGAACACTGAAGCTTTCTTT.

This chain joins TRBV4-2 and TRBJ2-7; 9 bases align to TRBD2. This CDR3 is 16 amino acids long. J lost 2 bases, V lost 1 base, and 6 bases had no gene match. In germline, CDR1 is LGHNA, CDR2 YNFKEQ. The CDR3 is CASSQVGGRAPYEQYF. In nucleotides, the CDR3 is TGTGCCAGCAGCCAAGTGGGCGGGAGGGCCCCCTACGAGCAGTACTTC.

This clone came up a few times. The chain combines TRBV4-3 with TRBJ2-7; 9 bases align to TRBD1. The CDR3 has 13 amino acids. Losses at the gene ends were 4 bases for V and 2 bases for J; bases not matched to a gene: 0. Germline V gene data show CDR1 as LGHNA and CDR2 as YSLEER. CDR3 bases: TGCGCCAGCAGCCGGGACAGGGCCTACGAGCAGTACTTC. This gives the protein CASSRDRAYEQYF.

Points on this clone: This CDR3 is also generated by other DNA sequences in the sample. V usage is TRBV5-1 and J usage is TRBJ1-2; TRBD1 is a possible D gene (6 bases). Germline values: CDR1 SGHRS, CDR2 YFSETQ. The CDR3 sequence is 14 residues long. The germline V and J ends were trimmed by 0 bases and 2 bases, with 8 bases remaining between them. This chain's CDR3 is CASSLDRANYGYTF. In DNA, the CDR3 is TGCGCCAGCAGCTTGGACAGGGCGAACTATGGCTACACCTTC.

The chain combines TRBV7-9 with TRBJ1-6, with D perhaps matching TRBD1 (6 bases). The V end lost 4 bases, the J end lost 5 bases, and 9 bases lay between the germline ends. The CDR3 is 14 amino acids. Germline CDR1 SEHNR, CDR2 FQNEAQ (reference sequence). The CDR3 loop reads CASSSGQDNSPLHF. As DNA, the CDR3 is TGTGCCAGCAGCTCGGGACAAGATAATTCACCCCTCCACTTT.

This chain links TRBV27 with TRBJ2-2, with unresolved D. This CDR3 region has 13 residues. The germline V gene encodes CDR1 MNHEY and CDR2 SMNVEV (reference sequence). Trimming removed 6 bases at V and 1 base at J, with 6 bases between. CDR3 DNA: TGTGCCAGCAGCAGGCAGAACACCGGGGAGCTGTTTTTT. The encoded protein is CASSRQNTGELFF.

CDR3 loop: CATSRDWRLNYGYTF. The CDR3 bases are TGTGCCACCAGCAGAGATTGGCGGTTGAACTATGGCTACACCTTC. The rearrangement links TRBV15 to TRBJ1-2; D is ambiguous. The V and J ends lost 0 bases and 2 bases respectively, with 10 bases between them. This CDR3 has 15 amino acids. Per germline, CDR1 LNHNV and CDR2 YYDKDF (reference sequence).